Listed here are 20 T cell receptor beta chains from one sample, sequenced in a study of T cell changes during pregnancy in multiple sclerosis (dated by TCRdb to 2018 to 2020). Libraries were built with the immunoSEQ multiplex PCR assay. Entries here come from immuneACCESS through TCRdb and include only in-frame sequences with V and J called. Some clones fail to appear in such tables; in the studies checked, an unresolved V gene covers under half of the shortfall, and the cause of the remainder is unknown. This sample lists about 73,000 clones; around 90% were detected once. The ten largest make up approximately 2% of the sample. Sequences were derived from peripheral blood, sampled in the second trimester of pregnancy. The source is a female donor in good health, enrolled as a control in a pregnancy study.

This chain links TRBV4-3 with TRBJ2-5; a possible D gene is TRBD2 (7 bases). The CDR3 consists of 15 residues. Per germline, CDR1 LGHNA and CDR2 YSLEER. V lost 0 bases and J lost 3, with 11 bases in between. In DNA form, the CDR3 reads TGCGCCAGCAGCCAAGATGAGGGGGGGAAAGAGACCCAGTACTTC. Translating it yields CASSQDEGGKETQYF.

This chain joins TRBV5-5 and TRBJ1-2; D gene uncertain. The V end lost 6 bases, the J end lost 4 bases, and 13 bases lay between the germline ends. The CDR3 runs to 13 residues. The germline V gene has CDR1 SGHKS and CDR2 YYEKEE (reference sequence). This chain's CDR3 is CASNSAGGYGYTF. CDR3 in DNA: TGTGCCAGCAACTCCGCGGGAGGCTATGGCTACACCTTC.

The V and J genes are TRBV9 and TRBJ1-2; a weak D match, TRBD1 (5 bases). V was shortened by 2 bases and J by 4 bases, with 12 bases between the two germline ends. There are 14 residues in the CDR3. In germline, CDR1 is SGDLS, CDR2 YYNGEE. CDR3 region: CASSVSGLSYGYTF. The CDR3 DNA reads TGTGCCAGCAGCGTGTCAGGGCTTAGCTATGGCTACACCTTC.

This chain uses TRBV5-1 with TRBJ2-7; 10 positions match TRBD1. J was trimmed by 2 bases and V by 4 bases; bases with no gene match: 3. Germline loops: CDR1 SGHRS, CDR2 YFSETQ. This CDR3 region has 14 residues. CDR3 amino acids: CASSHGQGAYEQYF. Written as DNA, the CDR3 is TGCGCCAGCAGCCACGGACAGGGGGCCTACGAGCAGTACTTC. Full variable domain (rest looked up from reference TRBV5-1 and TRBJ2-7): KAGVTQTPRYLIKTRGQQVTLSCSPISGHRSVSWYQQTPGQGLQFLFEYFSETQRNKGNFPGRFSGRQFSNSRSEMNVSTLELGDSALYLCASSHGQGAYEQYFGPGTRLTVT.

The CDR3, as DNA: TGTGCCAGCAGGTTTGGGTCGGGGGAAGCTTTCTTT. Encoded protein: CASRFGSGEAFF. This chain joins TRBV11-1 and TRBJ1-1, with D unclear. Germline CDR1 is SGHAT and CDR2 is FQDESV (reference sequence). The ends were cut back, 6 bases at V and 8 bases at J, with 13 bases in the middle. There are 12 residues in the CDR3.

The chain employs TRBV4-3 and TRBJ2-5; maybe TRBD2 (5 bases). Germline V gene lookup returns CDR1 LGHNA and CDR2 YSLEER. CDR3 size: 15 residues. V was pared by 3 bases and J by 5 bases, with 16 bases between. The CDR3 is CASSQLLRESETQYF. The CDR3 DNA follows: TGCGCCAGCAGCCAGCTCCTGAGGGAGTCGGAGACCCAGTACTTC.

The DNA of the CDR3 is TGTGCCAGCAGCTTAGGACAGGAGCCTATCTACGAGCAGTACTTC. Protein sequence: CASSLGQEPIYEQYF. The chain couples TRBV13 to TRBJ2-7; a weak D match, TRBD1 (5 bases). Germline V lookup: CDR1 PRHDT, CDR2 FYEKMQ (reference sequence). V was cut by 0 bases and J by 3 bases, with 12 bases left in between. The CDR3 is made up of 15 amino acids.

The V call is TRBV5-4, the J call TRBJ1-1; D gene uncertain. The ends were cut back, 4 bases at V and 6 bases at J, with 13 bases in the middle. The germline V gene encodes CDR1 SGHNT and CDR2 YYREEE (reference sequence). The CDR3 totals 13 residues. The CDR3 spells CASSLRMGPEAFF. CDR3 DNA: TGTGCCAGCAGCCTTAGGATGGGCCCTGAAGCTTTCTTT.

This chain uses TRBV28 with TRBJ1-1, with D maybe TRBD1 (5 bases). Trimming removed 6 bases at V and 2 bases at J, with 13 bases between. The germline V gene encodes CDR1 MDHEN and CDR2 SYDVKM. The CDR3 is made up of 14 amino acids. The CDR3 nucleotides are TGTGCCAGCAGCCCAGAACAGGTAAACACTGAAGCTTTCTTT. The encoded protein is CASSPEQVNTEAFF.

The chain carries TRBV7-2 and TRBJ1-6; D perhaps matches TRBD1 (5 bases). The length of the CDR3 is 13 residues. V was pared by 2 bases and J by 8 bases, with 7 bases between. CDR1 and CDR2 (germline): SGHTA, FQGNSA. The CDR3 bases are TGTGCCAGCAGCTTACCCAGGGATTCACCCCTCCACTTT. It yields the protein CASSLPRDSPLHF.

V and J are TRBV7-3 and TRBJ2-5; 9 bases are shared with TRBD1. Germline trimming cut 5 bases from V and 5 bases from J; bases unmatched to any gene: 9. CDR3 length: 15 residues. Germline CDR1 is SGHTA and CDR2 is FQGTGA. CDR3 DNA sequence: TGTGCCAGCAGCCCCCGACAGGGGGGCGCGGAGACCCAGTACTTC. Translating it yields CASSPRQGGAETQYF.

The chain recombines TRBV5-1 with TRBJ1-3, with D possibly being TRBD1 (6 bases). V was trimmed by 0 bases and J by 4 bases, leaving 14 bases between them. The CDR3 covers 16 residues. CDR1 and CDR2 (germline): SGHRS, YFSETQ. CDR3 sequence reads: CASSLEGVRAGNTIYF. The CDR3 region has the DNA TGCGCCAGCAGCTTGGAGGGGGTGAGGGCCGGAAACACCATATATTTT.

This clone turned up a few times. For the CDR3, the DNA is TGTGCCAGCAGCTTAATGCAGGGGGTCGCTGAAGCTTTCTTT. Translation: CASSLMQGVAEAFF. J is TRBJ1-1 and V is TRBV7-3; the match to TRBD1 covers 7 bases. V lost 1 base to trimming and J lost 6 bases; unmatched junction nucleotides: 5. CDR3 length: 14 amino acids. Germline assignment: CDR1 SGHTA and CDR2 FQGTGA. The entire variable domain, with the rest obtained from reference TRBV7-3 and TRBJ1-1, is as follows: GAGVSQTPSNKVTEKGKYVELRCDPISGHTALYWYRQSLGQGPEFLIYFQGTGAADDSGLPNDRFFAVRPEGSVSTLKIQRTERGDSAVYLCASSLMQGVAEAFFGQGTRLTVV.

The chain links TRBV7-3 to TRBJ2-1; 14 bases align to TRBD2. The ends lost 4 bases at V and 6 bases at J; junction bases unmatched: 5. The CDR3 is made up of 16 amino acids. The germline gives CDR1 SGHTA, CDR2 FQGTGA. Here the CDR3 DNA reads TGTGCCAGCAGCTCCCGGACTAGCGGGGGGTCCAATGAGCAGTTCTTC. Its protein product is CASSSRTSGGSNEQFF.

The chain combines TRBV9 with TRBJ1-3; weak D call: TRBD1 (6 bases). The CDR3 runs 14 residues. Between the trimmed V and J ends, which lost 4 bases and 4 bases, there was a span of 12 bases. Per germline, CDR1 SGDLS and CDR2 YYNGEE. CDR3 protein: CASSSRQEGNTIYF. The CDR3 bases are TGTGCCAGCAGCTCCCGACAGGAAGGAAACACCATATATTTT.

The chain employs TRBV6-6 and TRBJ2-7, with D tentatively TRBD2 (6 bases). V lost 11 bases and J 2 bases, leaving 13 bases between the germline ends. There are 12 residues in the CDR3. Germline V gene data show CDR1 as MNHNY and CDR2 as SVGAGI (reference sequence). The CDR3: CAAEGSAYEQYF. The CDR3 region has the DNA TGTGCCGCGGAGGGCTCAGCCTACGAGCAGTACTTC.

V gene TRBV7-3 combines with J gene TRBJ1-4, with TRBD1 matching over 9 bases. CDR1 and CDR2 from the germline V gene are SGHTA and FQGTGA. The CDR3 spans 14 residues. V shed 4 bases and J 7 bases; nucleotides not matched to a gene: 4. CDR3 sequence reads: CASSCYRGPEKLFF. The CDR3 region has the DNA TGTGCCAGCAGCTGTTACAGGGGGCCTGAAAAACTGTTTTTT.

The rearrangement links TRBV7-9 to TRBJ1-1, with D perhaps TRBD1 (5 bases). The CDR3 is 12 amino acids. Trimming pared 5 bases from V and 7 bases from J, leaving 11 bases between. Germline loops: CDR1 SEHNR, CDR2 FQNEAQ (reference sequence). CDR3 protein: CASSPRQLEAFF. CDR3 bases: TGTGCCAGCAGCCCAAGACAGCTTGAAGCTTTCTTT.

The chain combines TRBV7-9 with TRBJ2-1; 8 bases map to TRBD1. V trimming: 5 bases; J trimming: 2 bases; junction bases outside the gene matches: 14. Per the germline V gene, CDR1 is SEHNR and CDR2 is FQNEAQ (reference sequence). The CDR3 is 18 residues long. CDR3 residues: CASSLSFSTGETYNEQFF. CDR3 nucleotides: TGTGCCAGCAGCCTAAGCTTTTCGACAGGGGAAACCTACAATGAGCAGTTCTTC. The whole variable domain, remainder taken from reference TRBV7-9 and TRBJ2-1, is DTGVSQNPRHKITKRGQNVTFRCDPISEHNRLYWYRQTLGQGPEFLTYFQNEAQLEKSRLLSDRFSAERPKGSFSTLEIQRTEQGDSAMYLCASSLSFSTGETYNEQFFGPGTRLTVL.

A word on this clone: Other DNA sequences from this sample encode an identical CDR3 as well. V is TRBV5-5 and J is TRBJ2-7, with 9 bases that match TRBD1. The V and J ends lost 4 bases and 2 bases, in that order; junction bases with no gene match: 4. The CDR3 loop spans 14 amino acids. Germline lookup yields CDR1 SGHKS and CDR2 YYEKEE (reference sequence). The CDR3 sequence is CASSRGQGTYEQYF. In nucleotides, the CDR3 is TGTGCCAGCAGCCGGGGACAGGGAACCTACGAGCAGTACTTC.